The 2 T cell receptor beta chains given below trace back to one sample, sequenced in a study. TCRdb ran MiXCR on the 5' RACE reads and lists one entry per CDR3 protein. The top ten hold approximately 4.5% of the sample, which has roughly 45,000 distinct CDR3 sequences, approximately 23% seen once. Cells sorted as Tregs were CD4+, CD25+ and CD127-/low. The sequencing input was Tregs sorted from a lymph node. The receptor set was obtained from a female donor with breast cancer.

Comments on this clonotype: A read error is possible here, since a much larger clone lies one base away. This chain uses TRBV6-6 with TRBJ2-1, with 10 bases aligning to TRBD2. Germline trimming cut 2 bases from V and 5 bases from J; bases unmatched to any gene: 3. The CDR3 loop spans 15 amino acids. In germline, CDR1 is MNHNY, CDR2 SVGAGI (reference sequence). The CDR3 loop reads CASSYLLAGDNEQFF. Written as DNA, the CDR3 is TGTGCCAGCAGTTACCTCCTAGCGGGAGACAATGAGCAGTTCTTC.

The V call is TRBV4-1, the J call TRBJ2-7; 7 bases align to TRBD1. Trimming at V came to 3 bases and at J to 6 bases, leaving 2 bases not matched to a gene. The CDR3 totals 12 residues. From germline, CDR1 is MGHRA and CDR2 YSYEKL. In DNA, the CDR3 is TGCGCCAGCAGCCAGACAGGGTTCGAGCAGTACTTC. As protein: CASSQTGFEQYF.